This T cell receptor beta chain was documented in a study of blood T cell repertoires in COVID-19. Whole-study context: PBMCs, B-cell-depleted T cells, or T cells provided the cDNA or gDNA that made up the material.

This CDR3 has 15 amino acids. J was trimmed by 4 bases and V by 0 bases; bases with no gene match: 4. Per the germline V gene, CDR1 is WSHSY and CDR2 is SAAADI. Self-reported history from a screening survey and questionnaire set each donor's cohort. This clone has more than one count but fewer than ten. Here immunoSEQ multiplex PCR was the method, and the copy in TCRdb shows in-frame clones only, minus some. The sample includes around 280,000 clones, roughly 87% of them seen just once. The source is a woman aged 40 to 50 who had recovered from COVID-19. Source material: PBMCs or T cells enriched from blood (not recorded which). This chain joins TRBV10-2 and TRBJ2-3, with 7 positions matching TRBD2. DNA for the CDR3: TGCGCCAGCAGTGAGTCCCCTAGCGGAGCAGATACGCAGTATTTT. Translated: CASSESPSGADTQYF.